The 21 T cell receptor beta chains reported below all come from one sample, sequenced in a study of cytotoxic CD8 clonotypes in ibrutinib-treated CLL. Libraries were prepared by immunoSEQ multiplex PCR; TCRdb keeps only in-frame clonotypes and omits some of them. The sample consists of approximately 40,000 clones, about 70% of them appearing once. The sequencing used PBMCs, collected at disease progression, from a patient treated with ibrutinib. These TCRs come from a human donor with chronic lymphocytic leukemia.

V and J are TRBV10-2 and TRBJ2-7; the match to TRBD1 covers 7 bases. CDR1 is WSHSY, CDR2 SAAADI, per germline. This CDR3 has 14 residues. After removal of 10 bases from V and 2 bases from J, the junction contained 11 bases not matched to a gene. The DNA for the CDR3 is TGCGCCACGTCCCCGGGACAGCAAACCTACGAGCAGTACTTC. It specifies CATSPGQQTYEQYF.

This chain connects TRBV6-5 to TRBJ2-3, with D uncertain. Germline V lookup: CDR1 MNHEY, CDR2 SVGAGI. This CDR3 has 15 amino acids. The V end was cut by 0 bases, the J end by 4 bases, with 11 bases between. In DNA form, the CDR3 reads TGTGCCAGCAGTTACTCCCCCTATTTTGCAGATACGCAGTATTTT. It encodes CASSYSPYFADTQYF.

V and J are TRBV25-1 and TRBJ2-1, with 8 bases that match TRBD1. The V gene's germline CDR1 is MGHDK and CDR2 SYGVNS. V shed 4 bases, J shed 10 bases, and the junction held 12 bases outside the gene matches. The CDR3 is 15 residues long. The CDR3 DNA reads TGTGCCAGCAGTGCACGACAGGGGTCCCAGGGGGAGCAGTTCTTC. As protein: CASSARQGSQGEQFF.

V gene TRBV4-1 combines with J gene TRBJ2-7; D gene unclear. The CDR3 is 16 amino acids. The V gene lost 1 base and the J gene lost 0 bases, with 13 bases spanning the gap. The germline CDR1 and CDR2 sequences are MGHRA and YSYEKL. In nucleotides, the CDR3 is TGCGCCAGCAGCCAAGGTAGCCAGGTCAGCTCCTACGAGCAGTACTTC. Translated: CASSQGSQVSSYEQYF.

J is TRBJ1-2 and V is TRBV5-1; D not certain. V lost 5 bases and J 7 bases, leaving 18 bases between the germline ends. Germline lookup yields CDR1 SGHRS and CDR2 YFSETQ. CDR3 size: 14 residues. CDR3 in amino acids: CASSPRRRLAGYTF. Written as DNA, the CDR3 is TGCGCCAGCAGTCCCCGACGGCGTCTTGCTGGCTACACCTTC.

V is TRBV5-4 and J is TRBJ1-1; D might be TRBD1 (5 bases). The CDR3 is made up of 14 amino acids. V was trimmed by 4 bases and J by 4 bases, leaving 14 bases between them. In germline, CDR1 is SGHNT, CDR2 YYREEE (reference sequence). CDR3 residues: CASSPGRDRTEAFF. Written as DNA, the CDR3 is TGTGCCAGCAGCCCGGGACGGGATCGCACTGAAGCTTTCTTT.

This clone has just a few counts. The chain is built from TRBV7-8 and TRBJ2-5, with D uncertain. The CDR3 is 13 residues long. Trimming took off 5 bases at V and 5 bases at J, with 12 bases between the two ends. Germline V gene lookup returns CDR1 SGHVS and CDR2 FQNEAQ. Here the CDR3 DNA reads TGTGCCAGCAGCGGAGTAGCCGGGGAGACCCAGTACTTC. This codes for CASSGVAGETQYF.

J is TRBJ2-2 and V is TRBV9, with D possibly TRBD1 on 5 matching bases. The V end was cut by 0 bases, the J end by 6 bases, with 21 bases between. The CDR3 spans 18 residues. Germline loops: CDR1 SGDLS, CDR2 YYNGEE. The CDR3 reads CASSVEPGRGSLAGELFF. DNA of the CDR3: TGTGCCAGCAGCGTAGAGCCAGGAAGGGGATCCCTCGCCGGGGAGCTGTTTTTT. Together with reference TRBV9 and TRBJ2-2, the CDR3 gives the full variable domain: DSGVTQTPKHLITATGQRVTLRCSPRSGDLSVYWYQQSLDQGLQFLIQYYNGEERAKGNILERFSAQQFPDLHSELNLSSLELGDSALYFCASSVEPGRGSLAGELFFGEGSRLTVL.

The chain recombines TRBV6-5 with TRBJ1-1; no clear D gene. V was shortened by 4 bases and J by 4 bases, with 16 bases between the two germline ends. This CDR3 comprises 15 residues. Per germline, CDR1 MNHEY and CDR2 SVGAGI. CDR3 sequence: CASSLSIGWTTEAFF. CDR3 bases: TGTGCCAGCAGTTTGAGCATCGGGTGGACCACTGAAGCTTTCTTT.

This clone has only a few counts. The CDR3 is CASSHRLAGGTDTQYF. The CDR3 nucleotides read TGTGCCAGCAGTCACAGACTAGCGGGAGGAACAGATACGCAGTATTTT. The chain combines TRBV27 with TRBJ2-3, with 13 positions matching TRBD2. Germline V gene lookup returns CDR1 MNHEY and CDR2 SMNVEV (reference sequence). Unmatched junction bases numbered 5, after V lost 5 bases and J lost 3 bases. The CDR3 consists of 16 residues.

This chain's CDR3 is CASSFLGGNEQYF. The CDR3 nucleotides are TGTGCCAGCAGCTTCTTAGGGGGGAACGAGCAGTACTTC. The J gene is TRBJ2-7, the V gene TRBV5-6; either TRBD1 or TRBD2 may fit D (6 bases each). Germline V gene data show CDR1 as SGHDT and CDR2 as YYEEEE. Between the trimmed V and J ends, which lost 2 bases and 5 bases, there was a span of 11 bases. This CDR3 spans 13 amino acids.

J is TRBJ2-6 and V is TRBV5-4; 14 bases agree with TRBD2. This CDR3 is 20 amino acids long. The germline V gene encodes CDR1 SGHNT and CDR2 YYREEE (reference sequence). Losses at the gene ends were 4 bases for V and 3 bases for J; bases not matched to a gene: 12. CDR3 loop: CASSPGLAGGSRSGANVLTF. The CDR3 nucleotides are TGTGCCAGCAGCCCTGGACTAGCGGGAGGATCGAGAAGTGGGGCCAACGTCCTGACTTTC.

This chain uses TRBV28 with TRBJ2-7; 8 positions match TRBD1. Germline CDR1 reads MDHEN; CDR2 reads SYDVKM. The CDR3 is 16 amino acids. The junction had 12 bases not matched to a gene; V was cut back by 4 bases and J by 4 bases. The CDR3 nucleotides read TGTGCCAGCAGTTCCTCGCCCCGGACAGGGTGGTACGAGCAGTACTTC. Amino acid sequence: CASSSSPRTGWYEQYF.

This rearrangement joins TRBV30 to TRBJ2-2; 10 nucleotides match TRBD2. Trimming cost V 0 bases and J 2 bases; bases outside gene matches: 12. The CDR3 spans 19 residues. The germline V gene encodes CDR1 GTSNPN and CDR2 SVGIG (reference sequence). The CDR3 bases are TGTGCCTGGAGTGTACGGGTTGGTAGCGGGGGGATCAACACCGGGGAGCTGTTTTTT. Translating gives CAWSVRVGSGGINTGELFF.

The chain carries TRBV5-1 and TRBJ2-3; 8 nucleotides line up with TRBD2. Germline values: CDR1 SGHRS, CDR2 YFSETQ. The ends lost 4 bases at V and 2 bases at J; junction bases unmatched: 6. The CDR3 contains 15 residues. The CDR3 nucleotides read TGCGCCAGCAGCAACGGGACTAGTTTCACAGATACGCAGTATTTT. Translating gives CASSNGTSFTDTQYF.

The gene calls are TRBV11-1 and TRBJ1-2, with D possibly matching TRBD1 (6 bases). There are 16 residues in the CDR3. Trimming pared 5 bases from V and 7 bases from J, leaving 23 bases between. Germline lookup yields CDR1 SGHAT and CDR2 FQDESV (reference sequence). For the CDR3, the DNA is TGTGCCAGCAGCCCGACCGGGGGGCGCAGGTCGAGTGGCTACACCTTC. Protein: CASSPTGGRRSSGYTF. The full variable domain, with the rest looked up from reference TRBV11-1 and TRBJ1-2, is EAEVAQSPRYKITEKSQAVAFWCDPISGHATLYWYRQILGQGPELLVQFQDESVVDDSQLPKDRFSAERLKGVDSTLKIQPAELGDSAMYLCASSPTGGRRSSGYTFGSGTRLTVV.

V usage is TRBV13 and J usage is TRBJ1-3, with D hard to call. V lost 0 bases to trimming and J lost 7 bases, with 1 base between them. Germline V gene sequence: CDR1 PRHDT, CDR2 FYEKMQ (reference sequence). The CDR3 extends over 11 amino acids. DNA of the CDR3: TGTGCCAGCAGCTTAGGGAACACCATATATTTT. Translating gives CASSLGNTIYF.

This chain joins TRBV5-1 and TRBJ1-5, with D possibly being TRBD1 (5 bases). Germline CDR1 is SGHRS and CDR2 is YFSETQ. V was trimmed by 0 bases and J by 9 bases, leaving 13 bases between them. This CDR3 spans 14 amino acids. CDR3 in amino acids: CASSLVGARSPQHF. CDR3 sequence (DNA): TGCGCCAGCAGCTTGGTAGGGGCCCGATCGCCCCAGCATTTT.

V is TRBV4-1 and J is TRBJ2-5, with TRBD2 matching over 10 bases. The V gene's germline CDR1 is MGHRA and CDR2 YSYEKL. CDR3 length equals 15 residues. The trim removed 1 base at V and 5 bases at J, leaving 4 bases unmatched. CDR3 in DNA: TGCGCCAGCAGCCAAGTAGCGGGGGGTGGGGAGACCCAGTACTTC. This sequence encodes CASSQVAGGGETQYF.

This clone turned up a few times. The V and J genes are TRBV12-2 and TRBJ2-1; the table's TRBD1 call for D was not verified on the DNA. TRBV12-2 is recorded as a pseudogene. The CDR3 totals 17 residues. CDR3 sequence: CASRFDPQGAWGNEQFF. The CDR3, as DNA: TGTGCAAGTCGCTTCGACCCCCAGGGGGCTTGGGGGAATGAGCAGTTCTTC.

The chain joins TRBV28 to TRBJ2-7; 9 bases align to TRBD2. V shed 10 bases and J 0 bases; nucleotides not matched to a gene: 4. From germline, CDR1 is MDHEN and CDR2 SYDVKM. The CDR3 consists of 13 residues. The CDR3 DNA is TGTGCCACTAGCGGGACCTTCTCCTACGAGCAGTACTTC. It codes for CATSGTFSYEQYF.